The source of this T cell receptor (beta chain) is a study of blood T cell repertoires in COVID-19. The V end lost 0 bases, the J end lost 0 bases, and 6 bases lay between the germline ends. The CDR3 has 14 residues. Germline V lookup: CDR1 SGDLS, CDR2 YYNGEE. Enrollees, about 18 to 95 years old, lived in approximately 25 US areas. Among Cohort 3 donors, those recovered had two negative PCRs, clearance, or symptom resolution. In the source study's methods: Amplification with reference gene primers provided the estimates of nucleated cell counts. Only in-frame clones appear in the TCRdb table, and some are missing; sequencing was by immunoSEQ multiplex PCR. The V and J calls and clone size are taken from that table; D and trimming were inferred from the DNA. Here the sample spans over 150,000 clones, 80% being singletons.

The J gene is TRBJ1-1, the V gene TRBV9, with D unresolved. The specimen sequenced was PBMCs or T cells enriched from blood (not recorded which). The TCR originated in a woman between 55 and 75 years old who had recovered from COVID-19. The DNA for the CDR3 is TGTGCCAGCAGCGTAGACGCGGTGAACACTGAAGCTTTCTTT. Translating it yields CASSVDAVNTEAFF. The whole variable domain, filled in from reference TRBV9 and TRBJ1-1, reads DSGVTQTPKHLITATGQRVTLRCSPRSGDLSVYWYQQSLDQGLQFLIQYYNGEERAKGNILERFSAQQFPDLHSELNLSSLELGDSALYFCASSVDAVNTEAFFGQGTRLTVV.